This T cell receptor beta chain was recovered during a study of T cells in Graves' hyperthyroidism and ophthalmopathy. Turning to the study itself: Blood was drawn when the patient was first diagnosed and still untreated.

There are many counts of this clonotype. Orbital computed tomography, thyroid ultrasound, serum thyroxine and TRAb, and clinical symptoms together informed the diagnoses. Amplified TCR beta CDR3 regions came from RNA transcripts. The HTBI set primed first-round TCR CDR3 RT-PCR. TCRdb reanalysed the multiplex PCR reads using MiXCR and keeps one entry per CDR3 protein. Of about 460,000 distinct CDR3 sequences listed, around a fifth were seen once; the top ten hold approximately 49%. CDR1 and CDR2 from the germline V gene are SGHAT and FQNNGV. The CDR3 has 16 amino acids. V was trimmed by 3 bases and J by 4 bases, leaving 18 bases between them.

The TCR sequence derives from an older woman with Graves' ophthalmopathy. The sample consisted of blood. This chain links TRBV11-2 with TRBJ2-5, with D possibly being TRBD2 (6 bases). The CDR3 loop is CASSFSPMEGIETQYF. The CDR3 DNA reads TGTGCCAGCAGCTTTTCACCCATGGAGGGTATAGAGACCCAGTACTTC.